The 12 T cell receptor beta chains in this list originate from one sample, sequenced in a study of OX40 agonist ivuxolimab in advanced cancers. Some clones are missing from TCRdb's copy, which holds only in-frame ones; the method was immunoSEQ multiplex PCR. The data contain about 80,000 clones, about 86% of them singletons. The sample here was CD4+ or CD8+ T cells sorted from blood, taken in a trial of the OX40 agonist ivuxolimab. Receptors originate from an adult with an advanced solid tumor such as melanoma, head and neck, liver or kidney cancer.

The V gene is TRBV11-2, the J gene TRBJ2-1, with D possibly TRBD2 on 7 matching bases. The germline V gene encodes CDR1 SGHAT and CDR2 FQNNGV. Trimming removed 10 bases at V and 5 bases at J, with 15 bases between. The CDR3 runs 13 residues. CDR3 nucleotide sequence: TGTGCCACGAAAGGGGGGGCCAACAATGAGCAGTTCTTC. This sequence encodes CATKGGANNEQFF.

This clone is a singleton in its sample. The V gene is TRBV27, the J gene TRBJ2-3; D uncertain. This CDR3 region has 15 residues. Germline V lookup: CDR1 MNHEY, CDR2 SMNVEV (reference sequence). Between the trimmed V and J ends, which lost 2 bases and 1 base, there was a span of 10 bases. This CDR3 is CASSLTGYGTDTQYF. Written as DNA, the CDR3 is TGTGCCAGCAGTTTAACCGGGTATGGCACAGATACGCAGTATTTT.

Written as DNA, the CDR3 is TGTGCCAGCAGTTTTAGGGCTTCACCCCTCCACTTT. As protein: CASSFRASPLHF. The V gene is TRBV27, the J gene TRBJ1-6; D gene uncertain. V lost 3 bases, J lost 9 bases, and 6 bases lay in between. The V gene's germline CDR1 is MNHEY and CDR2 SMNVEV (reference sequence). This CDR3 spans 12 amino acids.

V and J are TRBV11-1 and TRBJ2-1, with D perhaps given as TRBD1 or TRBD2 (6 bases each). V lost 5 bases to trimming and J lost 9 bases, with 20 bases between them. The CDR3 is 15 amino acids. Germline V gene lookup returns CDR1 SGHAT and CDR2 FQDESV (reference sequence). The CDR3 here is CASSPWGAKASEQFF. The CDR3 nucleotides read TGTGCCAGCAGCCCATGGGGGGCTAAAGCGAGTGAGCAGTTCTTC.

V usage is TRBV6-6 and J usage is TRBJ1-2; TRBD1 might be the D (6 bases). CDR1 and CDR2 (germline): MNHNY, SVGAGI (reference sequence). The CDR3 covers 15 residues. Deletions cut 2 bases from V and 4 bases from J, with 14 bases between. CDR3 amino acids: CASSYTRGGGYGYTF. In nucleotides, the CDR3 is TGTGCCAGCAGTTACACGAGGGGAGGGGGCTATGGCTACACCTTC.

The chain combines TRBV6-6 with TRBJ1-5; D call uncertain. Trimming took off 7 bases at V and 5 bases at J, with 18 bases between the two ends. The CDR3 extends over 15 amino acids. Germline CDR1 and CDR2: MNHNY and SVGAGI (reference sequence). The DNA for the CDR3 is TGTGCCAGCACCCAGCGTTGGTTGGGCGATCAGCCCCAGCATTTT. Translated: CASTQRWLGDQPQHF.

This chain links TRBV4-3 with TRBJ2-4; 8 bases line up with TRBD2. V shed 5 bases, J shed 8 bases, and the junction held 11 bases outside the gene matches. CDR1 and CDR2 from the germline V gene are LGHNA and YSLEER. The CDR3 has 15 amino acids. CDR3 nucleotide sequence: TGCGCCAGCAGCTACCTCAGCGGGGGCCGGGACATTCAGTACTTC. Residues: CASSYLSGGRDIQYF.

The genes are TRBV18 and TRBJ1-6; possibly TRBD1 for D (5 bases). The germline gives CDR1 KGHSH, CDR2 LQKENI. The CDR3 has 14 amino acids. Trimming took off 3 bases at V and 10 bases at J, with 13 bases between the two ends. Here the CDR3 reads CASSPEGKGSPLHF. The CDR3 DNA is TGTGCCAGCTCACCTGAGGGGAAGGGGTCACCCCTCCACTTT.

The chain employs TRBV5-4 and TRBJ2-6; 7 bases fit TRBD1. Per germline, CDR1 SGHNT and CDR2 YYREEE (reference sequence). The V segment lost 4 bases and the J segment 2 bases; nucleotides outside the gene matches: 6. This CDR3 is built from 16 residues. CDR3: CASSRDSRAGANVLTF. The DNA for the CDR3 is TGTGCCAGCAGCCGGGACAGCAGGGCTGGGGCCAACGTCCTGACTTTC.

The rearrangement links TRBV29-1 to TRBJ1-1; no reliable D call. In germline, CDR1 is SQVTM, CDR2 ANQGSEA. The CDR3 loop spans 11 amino acids. The CDR3 is CSAMFNTEAFF. Here the CDR3 DNA reads TGCAGTGCTATGTTCAACACTGAAGCTTTCTTT.

The V gene is TRBV5-1, the J gene TRBJ2-2, with D tentatively TRBD1 (6 bases). V was shortened by 0 bases and J by 2 bases, with 11 bases between the two germline ends. Germline CDR1 and CDR2: SGHRS and YFSETQ. CDR3 length: 16 residues. The CDR3 loop is CASSLVRGTNTGELFF. In DNA form, the CDR3 reads TGCGCCAGCAGCTTGGTGAGAGGGACAAACACCGGGGAGCTGTTTTTT.

This rearrangement joins TRBV9 to TRBJ2-5; D gene unclear. In germline, CDR1 is SGDLS, CDR2 YYNGEE. The CDR3 length is 14 residues. Deletions cut 0 bases from V and 5 bases from J, with 11 bases between. CDR3 region: CASSVGERRETQYF. The CDR3 region has the DNA TGTGCCAGCAGCGTAGGAGAAAGGCGGGAGACCCAGTACTTC. Using reference TRBV9 and TRBJ2-5 for the parts outside the CDR3, the full variable domain is DSGVTQTPKHLITATGQRVTLRCSPRSGDLSVYWYQQSLDQGLQFLIQYYNGEERAKGNILERFSAQQFPDLHSELNLSSLELGDSALYFCASSVGERRETQYFGPGTRLLVL.